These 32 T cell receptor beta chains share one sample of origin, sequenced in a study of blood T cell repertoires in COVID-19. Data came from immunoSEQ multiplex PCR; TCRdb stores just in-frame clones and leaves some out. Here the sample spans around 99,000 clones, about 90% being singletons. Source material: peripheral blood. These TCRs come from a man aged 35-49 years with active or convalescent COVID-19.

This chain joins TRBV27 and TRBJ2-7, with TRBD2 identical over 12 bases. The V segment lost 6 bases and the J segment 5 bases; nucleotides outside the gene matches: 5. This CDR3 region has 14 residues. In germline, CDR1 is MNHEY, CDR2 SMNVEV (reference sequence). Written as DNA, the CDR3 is TGTGCCAGCAGCTTGACTAGCGGGAGTCACGAGCAGTACTTC. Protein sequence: CASSLTSGSHEQYF.

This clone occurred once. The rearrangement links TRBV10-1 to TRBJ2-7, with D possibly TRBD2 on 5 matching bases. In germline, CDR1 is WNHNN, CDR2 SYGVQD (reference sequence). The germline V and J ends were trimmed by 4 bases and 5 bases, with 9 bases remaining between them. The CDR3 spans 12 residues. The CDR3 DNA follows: TGCGCCAGCAGTGGTGAGGGCCACGAGCAGTACTTC. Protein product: CASSGEGHEQYF.

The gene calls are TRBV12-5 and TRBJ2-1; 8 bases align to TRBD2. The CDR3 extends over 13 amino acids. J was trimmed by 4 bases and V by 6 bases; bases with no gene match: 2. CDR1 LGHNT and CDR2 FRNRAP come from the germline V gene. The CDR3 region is CASGSGSYNEQFF. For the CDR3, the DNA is TGTGCTAGTGGAAGCGGGAGTTACAATGAGCAGTTCTTC.

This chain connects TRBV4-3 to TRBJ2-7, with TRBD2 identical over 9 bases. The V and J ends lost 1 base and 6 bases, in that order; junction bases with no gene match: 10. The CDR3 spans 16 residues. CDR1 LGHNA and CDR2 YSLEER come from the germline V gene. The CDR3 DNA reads TGCGCCAGCAGCCAAGTACTAGCGGGTGAGGGGGGCGAGCAGTACTTC. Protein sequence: CASSQVLAGEGGEQYF.

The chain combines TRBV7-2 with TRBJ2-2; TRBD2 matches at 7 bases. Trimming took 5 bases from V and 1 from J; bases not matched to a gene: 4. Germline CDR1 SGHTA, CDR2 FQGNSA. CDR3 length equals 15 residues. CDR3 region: CASSGTNMNTGELFF. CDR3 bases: TGTGCCAGCAGCGGGACTAACATGAACACCGGGGAGCTGTTTTTT.

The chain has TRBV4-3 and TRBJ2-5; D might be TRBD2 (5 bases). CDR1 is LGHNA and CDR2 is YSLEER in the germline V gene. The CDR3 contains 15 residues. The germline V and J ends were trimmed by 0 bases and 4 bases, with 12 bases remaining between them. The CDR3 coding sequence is TGCGCCAGCAGCCAAGAACGACGGGGTATAGAGACCCAGTACTTC. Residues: CASSQERRGIETQYF.

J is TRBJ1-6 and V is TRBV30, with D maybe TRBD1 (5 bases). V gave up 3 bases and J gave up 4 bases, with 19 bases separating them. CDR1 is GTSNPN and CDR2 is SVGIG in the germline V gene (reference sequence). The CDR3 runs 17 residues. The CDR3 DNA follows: TGTGCCTGGAGACCCGCCGTAGGGGCGGCTTATAATTCACCCCTCCACTTT. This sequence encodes CAWRPAVGAAYNSPLHF.

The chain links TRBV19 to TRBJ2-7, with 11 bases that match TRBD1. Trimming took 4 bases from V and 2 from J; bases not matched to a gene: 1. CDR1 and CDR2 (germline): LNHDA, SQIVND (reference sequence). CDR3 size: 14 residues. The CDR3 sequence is CASSRDRGTYEQYF. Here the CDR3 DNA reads TGTGCCAGTAGTAGGGACAGGGGGACCTACGAGCAGTACTTC.

The CDR3 reads CASSSLSYEQYF. The CDR3 bases are TGTGCCAGCAGTTCCCTCTCCTACGAGCAGTACTTC. The chain uses TRBV12-3 or TRBV12-4 and TRBJ2-7; D not certain. Trimming took 4 bases from V and 0 from J, leaving 4 bases between them. The CDR3 loop spans 12 amino acids.

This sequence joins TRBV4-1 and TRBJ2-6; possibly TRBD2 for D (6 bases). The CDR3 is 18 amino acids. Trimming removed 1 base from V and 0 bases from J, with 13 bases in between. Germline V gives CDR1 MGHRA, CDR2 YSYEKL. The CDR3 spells CASSQVESGFSGANVLTF. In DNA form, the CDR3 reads TGCGCCAGCAGCCAAGTAGAGAGCGGGTTCTCTGGGGCCAACGTCCTGACTTTC.

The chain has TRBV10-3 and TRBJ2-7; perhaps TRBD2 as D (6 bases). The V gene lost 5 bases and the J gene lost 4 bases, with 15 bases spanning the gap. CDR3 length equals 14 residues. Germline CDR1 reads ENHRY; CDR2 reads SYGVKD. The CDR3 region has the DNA TGTGCCATCAGTTATTCCGGGACTCTATACGAGCAGTACTTC. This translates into CAISYSGTLYEQYF.

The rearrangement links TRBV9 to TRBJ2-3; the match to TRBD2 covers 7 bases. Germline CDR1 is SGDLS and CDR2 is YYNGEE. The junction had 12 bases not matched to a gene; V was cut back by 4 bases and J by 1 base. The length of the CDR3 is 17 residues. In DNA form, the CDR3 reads TGTGCCAGCAGCACTCGGACTAGTGGTACGGGCACAGATACGCAGTATTTT. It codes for CASSTRTSGTGTDTQYF.

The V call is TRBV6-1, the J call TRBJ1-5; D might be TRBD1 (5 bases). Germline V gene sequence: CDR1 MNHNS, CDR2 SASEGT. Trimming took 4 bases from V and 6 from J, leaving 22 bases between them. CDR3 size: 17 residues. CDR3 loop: CASSGASGRQTAQPQHF. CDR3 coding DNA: TGTGCCAGCAGTGGCGCTTCTGGGAGGCAGACAGCTCAGCCCCAGCATTTT.

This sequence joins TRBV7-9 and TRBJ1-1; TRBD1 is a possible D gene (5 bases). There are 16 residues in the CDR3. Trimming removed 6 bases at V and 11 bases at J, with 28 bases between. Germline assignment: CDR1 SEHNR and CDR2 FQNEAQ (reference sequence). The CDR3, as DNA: TGTGCCAGCAGGAAAGCCGGGACCTTAAACTTAAGCGGGGCTTTCTTT. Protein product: CASRKAGTLNLSGAFF.

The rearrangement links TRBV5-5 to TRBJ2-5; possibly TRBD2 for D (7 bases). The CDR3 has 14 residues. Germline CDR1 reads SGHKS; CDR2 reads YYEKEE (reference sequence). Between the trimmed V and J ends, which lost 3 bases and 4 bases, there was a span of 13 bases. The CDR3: CASSWGGGSETQYF. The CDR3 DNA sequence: TGTGCCAGCAGCTGGGGAGGGGGTTCAGAGACCCAGTACTTC.

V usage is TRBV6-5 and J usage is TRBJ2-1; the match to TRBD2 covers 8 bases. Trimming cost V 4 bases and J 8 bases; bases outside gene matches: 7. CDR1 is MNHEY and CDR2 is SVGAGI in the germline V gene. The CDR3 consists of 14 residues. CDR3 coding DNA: TGTGCCAGCAGTTCGGGAGGGCCGTGGCATGAGCAGTTCTTC. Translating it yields CASSSGGPWHEQFF.

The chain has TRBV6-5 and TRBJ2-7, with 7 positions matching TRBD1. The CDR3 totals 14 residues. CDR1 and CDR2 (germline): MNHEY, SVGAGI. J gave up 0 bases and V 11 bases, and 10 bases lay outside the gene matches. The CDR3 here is CASSIGQDSYEQYF. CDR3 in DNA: TGTGCCTCGAGTATCGGACAGGACTCCTACGAGCAGTACTTC.

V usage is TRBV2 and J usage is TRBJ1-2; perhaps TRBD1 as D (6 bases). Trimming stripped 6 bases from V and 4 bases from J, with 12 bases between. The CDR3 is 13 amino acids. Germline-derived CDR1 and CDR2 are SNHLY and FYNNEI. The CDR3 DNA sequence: TGTGCCAGCAGGACAGGCGTCCTCTATGGCTACACCTTC. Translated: CASRTGVLYGYTF.

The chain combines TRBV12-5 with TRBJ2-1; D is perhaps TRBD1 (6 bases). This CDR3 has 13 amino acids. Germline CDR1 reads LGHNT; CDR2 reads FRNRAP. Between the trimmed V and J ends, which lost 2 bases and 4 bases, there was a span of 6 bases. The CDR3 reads CASGLTGYNEQFF. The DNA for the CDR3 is TGTGCTAGTGGTTTGACAGGGTACAATGAGCAGTTCTTC.

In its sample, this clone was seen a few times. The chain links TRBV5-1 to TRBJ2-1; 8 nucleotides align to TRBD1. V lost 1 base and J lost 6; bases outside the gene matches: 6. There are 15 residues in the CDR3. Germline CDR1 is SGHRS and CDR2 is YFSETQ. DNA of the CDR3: TGCGCCAGCAGCTTGCCGCAGGGGGCAGTCAATGAGCAGTTCTTC. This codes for CASSLPQGAVNEQFF.

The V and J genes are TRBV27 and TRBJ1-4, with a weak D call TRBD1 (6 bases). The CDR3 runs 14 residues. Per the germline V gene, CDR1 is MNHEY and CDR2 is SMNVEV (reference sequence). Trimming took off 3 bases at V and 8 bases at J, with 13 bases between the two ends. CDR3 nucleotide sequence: TGTGCCAGCAGTTTTACGACAGGCAGAGAAAAACTGTTTTTT. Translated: CASSFTTGREKLFF.

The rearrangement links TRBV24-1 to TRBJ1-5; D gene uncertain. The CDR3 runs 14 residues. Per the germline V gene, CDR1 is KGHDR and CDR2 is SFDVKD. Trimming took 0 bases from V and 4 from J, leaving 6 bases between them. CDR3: CATSDLQTNQPQHF. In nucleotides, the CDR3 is TGTGCCACCAGTGATTTGCAAACTAATCAGCCCCAGCATTTT.

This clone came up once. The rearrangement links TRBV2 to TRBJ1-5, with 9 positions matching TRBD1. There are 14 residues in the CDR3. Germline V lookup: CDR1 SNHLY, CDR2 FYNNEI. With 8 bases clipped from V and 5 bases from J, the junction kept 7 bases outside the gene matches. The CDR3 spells CASSWDRVDQPQHF. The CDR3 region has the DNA TGTGCCAGCTCCTGGGACAGGGTCGATCAGCCCCAGCATTTT.

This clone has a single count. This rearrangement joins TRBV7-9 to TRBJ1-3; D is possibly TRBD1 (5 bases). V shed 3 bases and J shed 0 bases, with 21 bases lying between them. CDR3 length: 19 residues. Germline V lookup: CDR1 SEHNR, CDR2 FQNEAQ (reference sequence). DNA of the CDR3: TGTGCCAGCAGCTTGCCGACAGCGGGGGACTACCTCTCTGGAAACACCATATATTTT. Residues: CASSLPTAGDYLSGNTIYF.

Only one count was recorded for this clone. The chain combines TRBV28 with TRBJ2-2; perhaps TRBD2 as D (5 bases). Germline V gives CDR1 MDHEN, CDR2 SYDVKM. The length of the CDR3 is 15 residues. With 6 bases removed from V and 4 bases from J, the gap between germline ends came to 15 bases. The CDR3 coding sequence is TGTGCCAGCAGCGGTGGGTGGGAGAGCACCGGGGAGCTGTTTTTT. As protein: CASSGGWESTGELFF.

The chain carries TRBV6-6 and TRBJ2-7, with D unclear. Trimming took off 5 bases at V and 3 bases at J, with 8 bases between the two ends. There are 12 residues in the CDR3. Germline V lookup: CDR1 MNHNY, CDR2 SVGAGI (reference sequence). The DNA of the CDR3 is TGTGCCAGCAGTGCCGGTAACTACGAGCAGTACTTC. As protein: CASSAGNYEQYF.

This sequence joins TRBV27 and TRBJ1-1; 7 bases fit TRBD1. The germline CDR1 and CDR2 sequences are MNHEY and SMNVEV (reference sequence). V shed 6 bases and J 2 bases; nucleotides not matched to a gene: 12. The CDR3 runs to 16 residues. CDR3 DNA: TGTGCCAGCAGGTCGGGACAGAAAGGGGTAAACACTGAAGCTTTCTTT. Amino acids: CASRSGQKGVNTEAFF.

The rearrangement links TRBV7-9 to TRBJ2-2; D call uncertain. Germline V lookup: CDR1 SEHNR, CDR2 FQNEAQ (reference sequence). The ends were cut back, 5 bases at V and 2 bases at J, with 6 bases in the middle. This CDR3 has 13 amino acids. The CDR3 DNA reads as TGTGCCAGCAGCCCCGTCAACACCGGGGAGCTGTTTTTT. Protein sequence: CASSPVNTGELFF.

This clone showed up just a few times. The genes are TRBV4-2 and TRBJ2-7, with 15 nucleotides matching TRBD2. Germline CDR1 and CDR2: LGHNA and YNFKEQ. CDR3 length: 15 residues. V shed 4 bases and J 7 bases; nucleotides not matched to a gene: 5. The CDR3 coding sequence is TGTGCCAGCAGCCCCTTGGGACTAGCGGGAGGAGAGCAGTACTTC. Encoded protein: CASSPLGLAGGEQYF.

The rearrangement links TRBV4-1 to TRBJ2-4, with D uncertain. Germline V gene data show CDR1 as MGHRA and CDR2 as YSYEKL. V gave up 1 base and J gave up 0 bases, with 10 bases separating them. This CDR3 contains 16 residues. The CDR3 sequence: CASSQVQTPAKNIQYF. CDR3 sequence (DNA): TGCGCCAGCAGCCAAGTACAGACGCCAGCCAAAAACATTCAGTACTTC.

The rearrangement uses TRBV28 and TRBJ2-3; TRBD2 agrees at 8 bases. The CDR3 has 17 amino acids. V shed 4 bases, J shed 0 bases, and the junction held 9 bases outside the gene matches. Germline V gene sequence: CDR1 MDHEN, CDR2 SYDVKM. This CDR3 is CASSSPGGVTSTDTQYF. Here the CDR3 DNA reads TGTGCCAGCAGTTCACCCGGGGGGGTTACTAGCACAGATACGCAGTATTTT.

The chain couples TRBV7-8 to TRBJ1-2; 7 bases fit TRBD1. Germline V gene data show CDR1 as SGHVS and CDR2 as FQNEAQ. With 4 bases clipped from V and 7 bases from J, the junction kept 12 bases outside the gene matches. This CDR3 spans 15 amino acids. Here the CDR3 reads CASSYKNSGQTGYTF. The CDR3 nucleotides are TGTGCCAGCAGCTATAAAAACTCGGGACAGACTGGCTACACCTTC.